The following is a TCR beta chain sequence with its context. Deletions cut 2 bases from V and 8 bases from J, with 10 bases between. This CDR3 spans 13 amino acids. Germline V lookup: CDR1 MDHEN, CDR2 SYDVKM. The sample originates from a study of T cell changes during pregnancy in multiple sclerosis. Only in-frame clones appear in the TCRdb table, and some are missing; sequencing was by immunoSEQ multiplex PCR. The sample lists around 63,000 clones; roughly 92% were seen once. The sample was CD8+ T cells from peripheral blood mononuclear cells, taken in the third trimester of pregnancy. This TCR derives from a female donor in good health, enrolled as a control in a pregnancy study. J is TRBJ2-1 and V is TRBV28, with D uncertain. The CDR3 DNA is TGTGCCAGCAGTTTAATGGGCATCGATGAGCAGTTCTTC. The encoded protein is CASSLMGIDEQFF.